This record looks at one T cell receptor (beta chain) sequence and its context. Its antigen is currently unknown. With the read ending 3 residues before the CDR3 end, the germline J gene is used to fill in that end. The sample is drawn from a study of T cells in women clearing cervical HPV infection. CDR3 length equals 14 residues. CDR1 SQVTM and CDR2 ANQGSEA come from the germline V gene. The V and J ends lost 4 bases and 5 bases, in that order; junction bases with no gene match: 9. Measured with immunoSEQ multiplex PCR; TCRdb has only the in-frame clones, and not every one. The sample holds roughly 47,000 clones. Whole-study findings and limits: TRBV6-7 abundance was lower in cases than controls (around 0.11% versus 0.15%).

The J gene is TRBJ2-7, the V gene TRBV29-1; 9 bases map to TRBD1. The material sequenced was blood buffy coat. The sequence was collected from a woman between 18 and 70 years old with a cervical HPV16 infection that either progressed to CIN3+ or cleared (not recorded which). CDR3 sequence: CSVGKLTGGNEQYF. The part of the CDR3 DNA that was read is TGCAGCGTTGGGAAATTGACAGGGGGTAACGAG.